This T cell receptor (beta chain) was obtained from a study of early T cells in non-severe SARS-CoV-2 infection. From the 5' RACE reads, TCRdb called clonotypes with MiXCR, one entry per CDR3 protein. In the table there are about 21,000 distinct CDR3 sequences, approximately 5.4% of which are singletons. The CDR3 loop spans 16 amino acids. Deletions cut 6 bases from V and 4 bases from J, with 21 bases between. Germline lookup yields CDR1 SNHLY and CDR2 FYNNEI. This chain links TRBV2 with TRBJ1-1; D call uncertain. This TCR came from an adult who was a healthcare worker with PCR-confirmed SARS-CoV-2 infection or an uninfected control (not recorded which). Sequenced material: whole blood, taken at baseline. The CDR3 reads CASSVTDPRRATEAFF. CDR3 DNA: TGTGCCAGCAGCGTCACGGATCCTCGGCGGGCCACTGAAGCTTTCTTT.